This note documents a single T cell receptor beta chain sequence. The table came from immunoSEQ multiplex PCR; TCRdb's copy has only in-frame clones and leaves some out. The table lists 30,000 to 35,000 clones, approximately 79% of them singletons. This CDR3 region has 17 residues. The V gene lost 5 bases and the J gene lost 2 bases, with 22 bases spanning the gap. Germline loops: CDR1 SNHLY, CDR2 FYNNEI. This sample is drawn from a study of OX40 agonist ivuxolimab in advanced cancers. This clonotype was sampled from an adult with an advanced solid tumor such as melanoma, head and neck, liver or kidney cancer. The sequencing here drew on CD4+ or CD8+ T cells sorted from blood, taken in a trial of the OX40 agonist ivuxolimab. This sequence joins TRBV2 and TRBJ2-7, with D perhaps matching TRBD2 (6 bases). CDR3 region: CASSNPFEGGSPYEQYF. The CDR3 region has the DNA TGTGCCAGCAGTAACCCCTTTGAGGGAGGTTCTCCCTACGAGCAGTACTTC.